Below, one T cell receptor beta chain is given with its context. Antigen specificity is unknown. V shed 5 bases, J shed 5 bases, and the junction held 11 bases outside the gene matches. The V gene's germline CDR1 is MDHEN and CDR2 SYDVKM. There are 15 residues in the CDR3. This record comes from a study of cytomegalovirus exposure and HLA in healthy donors. Donors were nominally healthy when sampled, though unrecorded immune exposures were likely. Points from the study as a whole: Earlier analysis yielded a pattern in which most TCR beta V segments were productive about 90% or about 30% of the time. A reported reduction in N-insertions relative to the roughly 710-donor mean was seen in an Asian-associated ancestry cluster in a later analysis. In a later analysis, across HLA loci, associated TCR counts were highest for DRB1, lowest for HLA-C.

Both 60 Vbeta primers and 13 Jbeta primers went into the PCR. Produced via immunoSEQ multiplex PCR; TCRdb's table is partial and in-frame only. The repertoire holds approximately 210,000 clones, with under 85% as singletons. The genes are TRBV28 and TRBJ2-7; TRBD1 matches 8 bases. The TCR sequence derives from a woman aged 45-65 years in good health and CMV-seropositive. Sequenced input: PBMCs. CDR3 amino acids: CASSETGGAFDEQYF. In DNA form, the CDR3 reads TGTGCCAGCAGTGAAACAGGGGGTGCGTTTGACGAGCAGTACTTC.